The clone carrying this TCR beta chain occurred many times. Its target is unknown. The sample is drawn from a study of blood T cells in healthy people across ages. Study-wide findings and caveats: The study lacked donor CMV status, which possibly confounded expanded clonotype changes. Among long-lived donors, naive CD4+ cells were more numerous and diversity higher than in aged donors.

The CDR3 has 14 residues. The germline gives CDR1 DFQATT, CDR2 SNEGSKA (reference sequence). V dropped 3 bases and J dropped 4; count of bases not matched to a gene: 7. Together with a sample-barcoded 5' primer, a J-beta primer mix was included in a second PCR lasting roughly 6 to 12 cycles. Each cDNA molecule carried a tag from a template-switch adaptor that contained 12 random nucleotides. TCRdb called the 5' RACE reads again in MiXCR, with one record for every CDR3 protein. Of a few hundred thousand distinct CDR3 sequences in the sample, 50% to 60% were seen once. The TCR comes from a man aged 60 to 75 in good health. Source material: blood. The J gene is TRBJ2-3, the V gene TRBV20-1; TRBD2 matches 7 bases. In DNA, the CDR3 is TGCAGTGCTAGGGGGGAGGGGAGGCCAGATACGCAGTATTTT. This gives the protein CSARGEGRPDTQYF.